The next 11 T cell receptor beta chains were all read from a single sample in a study of blood T cells in healthy people across ages (dated by TCRdb to between 2014 and 2017). Libraries came from 5' RACE. Sequencing was performed on an Illumina HiSeq 2500. A second roughly 6 to 11 cycle PCR used a sample-barcoded 5' primer and a J-beta primer mix. The raw public data were reprocessed by TCRdb itself: fastp quality trimming at Q25, MiXCR clonotype calling, in-frame beta chains only. Rows are combined by CDR3 protein, so each entry shows the most common genes and DNA. The table for this sample lists around 850,000 distinct CDR3 sequences; about 36% of them were counted only once. The top ten constitute roughly 13% of the sample. Sample: blood. The origin of the receptors is a man between 18 and 35 years old in good health.

This clonotype appeared many times. The V call is TRBV4-3, the J call TRBJ2-6; D is unresolved. Per germline, CDR1 LGHNA and CDR2 YSLEER. The CDR3 covers 16 residues. Trimming took 0 bases from V and 0 from J, leaving 6 bases between them. The CDR3 is CASSQDPTSGANVLTF. CDR3 coding DNA: TGCGCCAGCAGCCAAGACCCGACCTCTGGGGCCAACGTCCTGACTTTC.

This clonotype was recorded a few times. The gene calls are TRBV5-6 and TRBJ1-2; D is perhaps TRBD1 (5 bases). The germline V gene encodes CDR1 SGHDT and CDR2 YYEEEE. The V end lost 4 bases, the J end lost 3 bases, and 16 bases lay between the germline ends. The CDR3 contains 15 residues. CDR3 coding DNA: TGTGCCAGCAGCCTTTCCCGGGGCTACGACTATGGCTACACCTTC. Translated: CASSLSRGYDYGYTF.

This clonotype appeared many times. This chain links TRBV20-1 with TRBJ2-5; D ambiguous. Germline values: CDR1 DFQATT, CDR2 SNEGSKA (reference sequence). Trimming left V 0 bases short and J 5 bases short, with 10 bases between. The CDR3 length is 13 residues. The CDR3 DNA is TGCAGTGCTAGAGACGAGCTTCCGGAGACCCAGTACTTC. It encodes CSARDELPETQYF.

The J gene is TRBJ2-1, the V gene TRBV7-9, with D possibly matching TRBD1 (5 bases). Trimming left V 10 bases short and J 0 bases short, with 13 bases between. CDR1 is SEHNR and CDR2 is FQNEAQ in the germline V gene (reference sequence). The CDR3 covers 14 residues. The CDR3 is CAITQDSSYNEQFF. Written as DNA, the CDR3 is TGTGCCATCACACAGGATAGCTCCTACAATGAGCAGTTCTTC.

This chain links TRBV12-3 or TRBV12-4 with TRBJ2-4; unclear D gene. Trimming cost V 6 bases and J 8 bases, with 17 bases left between them. The CDR3 is 14 residues long. CDR3 sequence (DNA): TGTGCCAGCAGCTCAAGCTTTCCGGAGTACATTCAGTACTTC. This encodes CASSSSFPEYIQYF.

The chain uses TRBV28 and TRBJ2-1; D remains ambiguous. Trimming took 6 bases from V and 2 from J, leaving 11 bases between them. This CDR3 is built from 14 residues. Per the germline V gene, CDR1 is MDHEN and CDR2 is SYDVKM. The CDR3 loop is CASSPPLPYNEQFF. CDR3 nucleotide sequence: TGTGCCAGCAGCCCTCCGCTACCCTACAATGAGCAGTTCTTC.

This clonotype came up once. The conserved phenylalanine or tryptophan normally closing the CDR3 is absent here, so this likely arose from a read error. The chain carries TRBV5-1 and TRBJ2-3; perhaps TRBD1 as D (6 bases). The V end was cut by 0 bases, the J end by 5 bases, with 10 bases between. This CDR3 spans 14 amino acids. The germline V gene encodes CDR1 SGHRS and CDR2 YFSETQ. DNA of the CDR3: TGCGCCAGCAGCTTGGACAGGGCTCAAGATACGCAGTATTCT. Encoded protein: CASSLDRAQDTQYS.

Of note for this clonotype: Relative to the germline gene, one junction end is altered; a read error may explain this. V and J are TRBV28 and TRBJ2-3; 11 bases agree with TRBD2. The CDR3 is 13 residues long. The germline V gene has CDR1 MDHEN and CDR2 SYDVKM. CDR3: CAGSLLAGETQYF. Written as DNA, the CDR3 is TGCGCCGGCAGCTTACTAGCGGGAGAGACGCAGTATTTT. Filled out from reference TRBV28 and TRBJ2-3, the complete variable domain reads DVKVTQSSRYLVKRTGEKVFLECVQDMDHENMFWYRQDPGLGLRLIYFSYDVKMKEKGDIPEGYSVSREKKERFSLILESASTNQTSMYLCAGSLLAGETQYFGPGTRLTVL.

This clonotype was observed a few times. The chain is built from TRBV7-3 and TRBJ2-7; 11 nucleotides align to TRBD2. V lost 2 bases, J lost 6 bases, and 18 bases stayed unmatched. The CDR3 consists of 19 residues. Germline loops: CDR1 SGHTA, CDR2 FQGTGA. The CDR3 sequence: CASSLLKVFGLAGGREQYF. CDR3 DNA: TGTGCCAGCAGCTTATTGAAAGTTTTTGGGCTAGCGGGGGGACGCGAGCAGTACTTC.

Written as DNA, the CDR3 is TGTGCCAGCACCCCGGAGGCTCGCACTGAAGCTTTCTTT. It translates to CASTPEARTEAFF. The rearrangement uses TRBV6-2 or TRBV6-3 and TRBJ1-1, with D unresolved. Trimming removed 7 bases at V and 4 bases at J, with 13 bases between. This CDR3 comprises 13 residues. The germline V gene has CDR1 MNHEY and CDR2 SVGEGT.

This chain uses TRBV7-2 with TRBJ2-7; D is possibly TRBD1 (6 bases). The germline V gene has CDR1 SGHTA and CDR2 FQGNSA. V lost 6 bases, J lost 1 base, and 13 bases lay in between. This CDR3 comprises 14 residues. The CDR3 DNA follows: TGTGCCAGCAGTTGGGGACACGGATCCTACGAGCAGTACTTC. Its protein product is CASSWGHGSYEQYF.